The source of this T cell receptor beta chain is a study of T cells in Graves' hyperthyroidism and ophthalmopathy. Reasons for excluding patients were uncontrolled infection, other autoimmune disease, pregnancy or lactation. Diagnoses were established using clinical symptoms, serum thyroxine and TRAb, thyroid ultrasound and orbital computed tomography. Study conclusions and caveats: Most clonotypes expanded in thyroid above 0.001 were likewise present in blood. A model of 13 V-J features distinguished ophthalmopathy from stable hyperthyroidism.

V was clipped by 1 base and J by 6 bases, with 10 bases between them. From germline, CDR1 is MGHRA and CDR2 YSYEKL. The CDR3 runs 14 residues. Researchers took RNA transcripts and amplified the TCR beta CDR3 regions from them. HTBI primers were used for first-round RT-PCR of the TCR CDR3. Each CDR3 protein gets one entry after TCRdb re-called the multiplex PCR reads with MiXCR. The profile shows approximately 600,000 distinct CDR3 sequences, about 20% of them singletons. Concerning this clonotype: Its antigen is unidentified.

This receptor was taken from a man aged 25-45 years with Graves' ophthalmopathy. V usage is TRBV4-1 and J usage is TRBJ1-5, with D hard to call. The sequencing sample was made of blood. Here the CDR3 DNA reads TGCGCCAGCAGCCAAGTGCTAGGTACTCAGCCCCAGCATTTT. Its translation is CASSQVLGTQPQHF.